Each of the 4 T cell receptor beta chains below was sequenced from the same sample in a study of OX40 agonist ivuxolimab in advanced cancers. Repertoires were generated with immunoSEQ multiplex PCR, while TCRdb's copy carries only in-frame clones and drops some. The sample yields about 140,000 clones, 85% to 95% seen once. Sequences were derived from CD4+ or CD8+ T cells sorted from blood, sampled in a trial of the OX40 agonist ivuxolimab. The receptors were sampled from an adult with an advanced solid tumor such as melanoma, head and neck, liver or kidney cancer.

The chain joins TRBV19 to TRBJ1-2; D perhaps matches TRBD1 (5 bases). There are 14 residues in the CDR3. Germline loops: CDR1 LNHDA, CDR2 SQIVND (reference sequence). V was clipped by 2 bases and J by 3 bases, with 10 bases between them. CDR3 nucleotides: TGTGCCAGTAGTATAAATCAGGGTGACTATGGCTACACCTTC. Its translation is CASSINQGDYGYTF. The full variable domain, with the rest looked up from reference TRBV19 and TRBJ1-2, is DGGITQSPKYLFRKEGQNVTLSCEQNLNHDAMYWYRQDPGQGLRLIYYSQIVNDFQKGDIAEGYSVSREKKESFPLTVTSAQKNPTAFYLCASSINQGDYGYTFGSGTRLTVV.

V usage is TRBV19 and J usage is TRBJ1-4, with 8 bases fitting TRBD1. Germline V gives CDR1 LNHDA, CDR2 SQIVND (reference sequence). The CDR3 spans 12 residues. J was trimmed by 8 bases and V by 11 bases; bases with no gene match: 7. For the CDR3, the DNA is TGTGCCTCCAAGGACAGGGAGGAAAAACTGTTTTTT. As protein: CASKDREEKLFF. Full variable domain (remainder filled in from reference TRBV19 and TRBJ1-4): DGGITQSPKYLFRKEGQNVTLSCEQNLNHDAMYWYRQDPGQGLRLIYYSQIVNDFQKGDIAEGYSVSREKKESFPLTVTSAQKNPTAFYLCASKDREEKLFFGSGTQLSVL.

The gene calls are TRBV7-2 and TRBJ2-3; 7 bases agree with TRBD1. Germline CDR1 SGHTA, CDR2 FQGNSA. The CDR3 has 16 amino acids. J gave up 4 bases and V 3 bases, and 10 bases lay outside the gene matches. CDR3: CASSFKSGQNADTQYF. The CDR3 region has the DNA TGTGCCAGCAGCTTCAAATCGGGACAGAATGCAGATACGCAGTATTTT. The full variable domain, its missing parts supplied by reference TRBV7-2 and TRBJ2-3, is GAGVSQSPSNKVTEKGKDVELRCDPISGHTALYWYRQSLGQGLEFLIYFQGNSAPDKSGLPSDRFSAERTGGSVSTLTIQRTQQEDSAVYLCASSFKSGQNADTQYFGPGTRLTVL.

The chain carries TRBV5-4 and TRBJ2-2; TRBD1 is a possible D gene (5 bases). The germline V gene has CDR1 SGHNT and CDR2 YYREEE (reference sequence). Trimming took off 4 bases at V and 7 bases at J, with 17 bases between the two ends. CDR3 size: 15 residues. The CDR3 reads CASSQPSGIFGELFF. Written as DNA, the CDR3 is TGTGCCAGCAGCCAACCGTCAGGGATATTCGGGGAGCTGTTTTTT.